This TCR beta chain was recovered during a study of blood T cell repertoires in COVID-19. This clone occurred a few times. Only in-frame clones appear in the TCRdb table, and some are missing; sequencing was by immunoSEQ multiplex PCR. Of a few hundred thousand clones listed, 70% to 85% are singletons. The receptor was isolated from an older woman who had recovered from COVID-19. The material sequenced was PBMCs or T cells enriched from blood (not recorded which).

The CDR3 DNA reads TGTGCCAGCAGCCAAGCACGGGGAACCTACGAGCAGTACTTC. Translated: CASSQARGTYEQYF. This chain joins TRBV14 and TRBJ2-7; D is possibly TRBD2 (5 bases). V gave up 1 base and J gave up 2 bases, with 9 bases separating them. The CDR3 sequence is 14 residues long. The germline V gene encodes CDR1 SGHDN and CDR2 FVKESK.